The clone carrying this TCR beta chain was recorded at least ten times. Its antigen is currently unknown. The record originates from a study of human T cells and chemical hapten exposure. Time point reported: healthy volunteer bleed at 6 weeks. The template was total RNA from unfractionated whole blood. The study's findings and limits: Those TCRs sitting above 1 in 1000 frequency stayed the same with DPC sensitization.

There are 14 residues in the CDR3. J gave up 5 bases and V 7 bases, and 6 bases lay outside the gene matches. Unique molecular identifiers were attached to individual cDNA molecules during library preparation. Under the authors' procedure: Counting gave a median of approximately 96,000 TCRs per sample, with values ranging from about 23,224 to 700,000. A single record per CDR3 protein comes from TCRdb applying MiXCR to the RACE reads. The authors' filters were not applied to this entry. The table has 65,000 or so distinct CDR3 sequences, roughly 6.1% seen once. The sequence derives from a female donor in good health. Some clones in this sample may be carry-over from other donors' samples. The rearrangement uses TRBV12-3 or TRBV12-4 and TRBJ2-3; 10 positions agree with TRBD2. Sequencing was performed on whole blood. CDR3 bases: TGTGCCAGCACCTCATTAGCGGGAGGAGATACGCAGTATTTT. Translated: CASTSLAGGDTQYF.